This T cell receptor beta chain was captured by sequencing in a study of graft-versus-host responses after intestinal transplantation. Study at large: In this cohort, recipients had multivisceral, liver-intestinal, or isolated intestinal transplants.

Method: immunoSEQ multiplex PCR; TCRdb's copy keeps in-frame clones and lacks some. The sample comprises tens of thousands of clones, 85% to 95% of which are singletons, and about 1.1% rests with the top ten. Turning to this clone: Its cognate antigen is unknown.

The clonotype comes from a human donor who was the organ donor for an intestinal transplant. The sequenced sample was unstimulated CD8+ T cells sorted from spleen or lymph node cells, obtained before transplant.

DNA for the CDR3: TGTGCCAGCGGGTTTCCCGAAGATGACAGGGACATTCCAGATACGCAGTATTTT. This sequence encodes CASGFPEDDRDIPDTQYF. This chain links TRBV7-9 with TRBJ2-3, with 7 bases aligning to TRBD1. Germline V gene data show CDR1 as SEHNR and CDR2 as FQNEAQ (reference sequence). The CDR3 totals 18 residues. The trim removed 8 bases at V and 4 bases at J, leaving 21 bases unmatched.